This T cell receptor (beta chain) is from a study of T cell responses to AZD1222 COVID-19 vaccine. This clone was detected once. The antigen is undetermined. At one of its ends the junction is not consistent with the germline gene, which may arise from a read error. CDR1 SGHRS and CDR2 YFSETQ come from the germline V gene. The CDR3 runs 10 residues. Findings and limits, study-wide: Repertoires were obtained solely post-peak T cell response. Epitopes outside B.1.351 and B.1.1.7 mutated regions reportedly drew nearly half of spike TCRs. Vaccination with two AZD1222 doses was followed by a rise in Spike-specific TCR breadth and depth. Females made up more of the donors, who were largely white British, and clonal diversity may have come out too low.

Method: immunoSEQ multiplex PCR; TCRdb's copy keeps in-frame clones and lacks some. The data contain about 85,000 clones, roughly 88% of them singletons. This TCR derives from an adult in good health. V and J are TRBV5-1 and TRBJ2-7; D perhaps matches TRBD2 (6 bases). This specimen was peripheral blood, taken on day 0 of MenACWY control vaccination. CDR3 amino acids: CASRGGTLLF. CDR3 bases: TGCGCCAGCAGGGGCGGGACGCTTCTCTTC.